This T cell receptor beta chain was obtained from a study of shared clonotypes between healthy human individuals. The CDR3 has 15 residues. V dropped 3 bases and J dropped 1 base, with 13 bases sitting between them. Germline assignment: CDR1 KGHSH and CDR2 LQKENI. Replicate PCRs from sorted subsets contained about 200 ng DNA, which is around 30,000 T cell genomes. The assay was immunoSEQ multiplex PCR, and TCRdb's table has in-frame clones only and misses some. Among 1.6 million or so clones listed, around 97% were seen once. Sequencing was carried out using naive CD4+ T cells sorted from blood. The sample's subset: CD45RA+ positively selected. The sequence was collected from a man under 40 in good health. The rearrangement links TRBV18 to TRBJ2-7, with D unresolved. CDR3 residues: CASSPDVGLSYEQYF. The CDR3 bases are TGTGCCAGCTCACCCGATGTCGGTTTGTCCTACGAGCAGTACTTC.